These T cell receptor beta chains were read from a single sample in a study of cytomegalovirus exposure and HLA in healthy donors. Produced via immunoSEQ multiplex PCR; TCRdb's table is partial and in-frame only. The sample includes about 160,000 clones, about 64% of them seen just once. Material for sequencing was PBMCs. These receptors came from a woman between 55 and 75 years old in good health and CMV-seropositive. The conserved cysteine and the conserved F or W are not part of the CDR3 here. Fields, in order: V gene, CDR3 protein.

V gene: TRBV10-3
CDR3 protein: AISGQDSYEQY

V gene: TRBV4-1
CDR3 protein: ASSQEQGVGNQPQH

V gene: TRBV10-2
CDR3 protein: ASRAIRRGTNTEAF

V gene: TRBV9
CDR3 protein: ASSTGGSGNTIY

V gene: TRBV7-2
CDR3 protein: ASSLLPGSYEQY

V gene: TRBV7-3
CDR3 protein: ASSLGLSYEQY

V gene: TRBV15
CDR3 protein: ATIDHRTSLNTEAF

V gene: TRBV6-5
CDR3 protein: ASSYAASVGNEQF

V gene: TRBV18
CDR3 protein: ASSLFGLAEYTGELF

V gene: TRBV30
CDR3 protein: AWSAAGGGQQY

V gene: TRBV28
CDR3 protein: ASSLWEDEYSYEQY

V gene: TRBV30
CDR3 protein: AWRSSGVQETQY

V gene: TRBV4-2
CDR3 protein: ASNPGQGVTGELF

V gene: TRBV2
CDR3 protein: ASTGSRGGGYNEQF

V gene: TRBV7-3
CDR3 protein: ASSLSGGGSSYEQY

V gene: TRBV28
CDR3 protein: ASSLTSRDTYEQY

V gene: TRBV7-2
CDR3 protein: ASNLRQGMNTEAF

V gene: TRBV27
CDR3 protein: ASSSWTSGSYEQF

V gene: TRBV7-9
CDR3 protein: ASSRLAGGEGNEQF

V gene: TRBV7-8
CDR3 protein: ASSLSSGRHNEQF

V gene: TRBV30
CDR3 protein: AWNGQGMDKGYT

V gene: TRBV18
CDR3 protein: ASSLDRPLYGYT

V gene: TRBV28
CDR3 protein: ASTSRRAGQPQH

V gene: TRBV4-2
CDR3 protein: ASSQDPTGGYNEQF

V gene: TRBV4-2
CDR3 protein: ASSQIETGGGYT

V gene: TRBV4-2
CDR3 protein: ASSQEVSTYEQY

V gene: TRBV5-4
CDR3 protein: ASSGVGQGVETQY

V gene: TRBV5-1
CDR3 protein: ASSASASTDTQY

V gene: TRBV5-5
CDR3 protein: ASSFGRQGLGYGYT

V gene: TRBV19
CDR3 protein: ASSSWTSGGTDTQY

V gene: TRBV19
CDR3 protein: ASSSQPDSSYEQY

V gene: TRBV5-4
CDR3 protein: ASRGGADTEAF

V gene: TRBV7-2
CDR3 protein: ASSTQSGGTDTQY

V gene: TRBV19
CDR3 protein: ARGGWPQH

V gene: TRBV28
CDR3 protein: ASNGGATSTQY

V gene: TRBV11-2
CDR3 protein: ASSLGLAGGNEQF

V gene: TRBV5-1
CDR3 protein: ASSPTQGWSTEAF

V gene: TRBV28
CDR3 protein: ASSPGRGTGELF

V gene: TRBV2
CDR3 protein: ASSAEMNTEAF

V gene: TRBV7-9
CDR3 protein: ASSSGSAQETQY

V gene: TRBV6-5
CDR3 protein: ASSYAGTDLTDTQY

V gene: TRBV30
CDR3 protein: AWSVGHRSTEAF

V gene: TRBV7-6
CDR3 protein: ASSLESPGTGRSEAQY

V gene: TRBV4-2
CDR3 protein: ASSQVGGQFPYEQY

V gene: TRBV6-6
CDR3 protein: ASSSSTFPAGNTIY

V gene: TRBV29-1
CDR3 protein: SVWLAGGVHEQY

V gene: TRBV27
CDR3 protein: ASSLGGEAEAF

V gene: TRBV9
CDR3 protein: ASSARGSETQY

V gene: TRBV19
CDR3 protein: ASRSGEVDNQPQH

V gene: TRBV7-2
CDR3 protein: ASSSGLLLYEQY

V gene: TRBV28
CDR3 protein: ASSFFQGSGYEQY

V gene: TRBV6-5
CDR3 protein: ASSSVGTDTQY

V gene: TRBV6-1
CDR3 protein: ASSEFQSNTGELF

V gene: TRBV6-1
CDR3 protein: ASRRPETQY

V gene: TRBV19
CDR3 protein: ASSNPGALAKNIQY